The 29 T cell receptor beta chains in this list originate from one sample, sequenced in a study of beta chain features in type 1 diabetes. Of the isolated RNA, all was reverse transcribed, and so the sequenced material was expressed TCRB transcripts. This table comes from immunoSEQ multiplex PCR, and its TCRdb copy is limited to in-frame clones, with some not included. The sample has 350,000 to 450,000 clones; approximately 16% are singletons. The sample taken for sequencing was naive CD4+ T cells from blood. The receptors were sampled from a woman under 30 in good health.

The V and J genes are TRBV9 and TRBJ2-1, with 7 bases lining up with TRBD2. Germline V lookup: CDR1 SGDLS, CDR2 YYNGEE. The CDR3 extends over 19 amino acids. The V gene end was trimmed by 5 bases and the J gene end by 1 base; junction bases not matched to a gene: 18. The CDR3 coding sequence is TGTGCCAGCAGTGGTCGGGAGGCCGGACTAACTAATTCCTACAATGAGCAGTTCTTC. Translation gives CASSGREAGLTNSYNEQFF. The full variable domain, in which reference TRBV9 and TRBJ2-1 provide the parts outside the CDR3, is DSGVTQTPKHLITATGQRVTLRCSPRSGDLSVYWYQQSLDQGLQFLIQYYNGEERAKGNILERFSAQQFPDLHSELNLSSLELGDSALYFCASSGREAGLTNSYNEQFFGPGTRLTVL.

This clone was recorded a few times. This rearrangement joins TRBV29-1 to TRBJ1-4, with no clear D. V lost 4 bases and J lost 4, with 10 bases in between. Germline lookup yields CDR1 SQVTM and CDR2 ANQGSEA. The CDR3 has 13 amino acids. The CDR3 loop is CSVGLGSNEKLFF. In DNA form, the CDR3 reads TGCAGCGTTGGGTTGGGGAGTAATGAAAAACTGTTTTTT.

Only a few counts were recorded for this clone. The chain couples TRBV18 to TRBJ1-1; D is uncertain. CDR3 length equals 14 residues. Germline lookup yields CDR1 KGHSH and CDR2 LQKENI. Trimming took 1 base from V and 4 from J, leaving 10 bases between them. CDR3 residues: CASSPLARITEAFF. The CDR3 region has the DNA TGTGCCAGCTCACCACTTGCCAGAATCACTGAAGCTTTCTTT.

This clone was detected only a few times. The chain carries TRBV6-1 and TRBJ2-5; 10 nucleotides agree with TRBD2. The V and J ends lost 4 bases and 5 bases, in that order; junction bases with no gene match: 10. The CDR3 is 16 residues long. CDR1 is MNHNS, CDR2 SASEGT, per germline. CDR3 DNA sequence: TGTGCCAGCAGTGGGGCAAGCGGGAGGGCCCGTGAGACCCAGTACTTC. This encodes CASSGASGRARETQYF.

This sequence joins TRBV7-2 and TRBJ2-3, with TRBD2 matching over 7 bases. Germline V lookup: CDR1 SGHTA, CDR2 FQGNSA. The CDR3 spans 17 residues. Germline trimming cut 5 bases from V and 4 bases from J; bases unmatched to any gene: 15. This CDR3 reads CASSHGTVSREPDTQYF. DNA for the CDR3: TGTGCCAGCAGCCACGGCACCGTTTCGCGGGAGCCAGATACGCAGTATTTT.

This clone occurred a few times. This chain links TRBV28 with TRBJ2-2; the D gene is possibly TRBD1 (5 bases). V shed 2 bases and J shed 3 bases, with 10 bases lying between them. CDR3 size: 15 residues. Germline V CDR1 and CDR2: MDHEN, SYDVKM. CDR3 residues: CASSLQGVYTGELFF. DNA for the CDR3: TGTGCCAGCAGTTTACAGGGTGTTTACACCGGGGAGCTGTTTTTT.

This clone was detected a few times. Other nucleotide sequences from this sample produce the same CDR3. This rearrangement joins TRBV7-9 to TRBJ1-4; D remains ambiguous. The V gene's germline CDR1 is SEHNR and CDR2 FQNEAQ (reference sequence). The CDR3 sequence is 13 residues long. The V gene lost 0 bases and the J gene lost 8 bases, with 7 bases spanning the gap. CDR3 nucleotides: TGTGCCAGCAGCTTAGCGTTGGGCGAAAAACTGTTTTTT. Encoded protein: CASSLALGEKLFF.

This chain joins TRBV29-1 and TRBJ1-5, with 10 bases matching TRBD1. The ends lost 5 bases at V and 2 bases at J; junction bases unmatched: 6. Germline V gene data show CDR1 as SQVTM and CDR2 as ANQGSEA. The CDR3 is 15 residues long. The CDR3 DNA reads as TGCAGCGTTTTGACAGGGGGCGCAGGCAATCAGCCCCAGCATTTT. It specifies CSVLTGGAGNQPQHF.

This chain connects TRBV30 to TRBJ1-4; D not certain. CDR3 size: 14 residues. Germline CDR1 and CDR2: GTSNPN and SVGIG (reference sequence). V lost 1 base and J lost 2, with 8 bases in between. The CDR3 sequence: CAWSAMFTNEKLFF. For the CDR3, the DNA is TGTGCCTGGAGTGCCATGTTCACTAATGAAAAACTGTTTTTT.

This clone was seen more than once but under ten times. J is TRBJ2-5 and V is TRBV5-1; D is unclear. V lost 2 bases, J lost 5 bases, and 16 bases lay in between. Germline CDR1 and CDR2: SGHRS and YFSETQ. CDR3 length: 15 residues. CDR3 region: CASSFNAPPGETQYF. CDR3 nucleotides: TGCGCCAGCAGCTTCAACGCCCCTCCCGGGGAGACCCAGTACTTC.

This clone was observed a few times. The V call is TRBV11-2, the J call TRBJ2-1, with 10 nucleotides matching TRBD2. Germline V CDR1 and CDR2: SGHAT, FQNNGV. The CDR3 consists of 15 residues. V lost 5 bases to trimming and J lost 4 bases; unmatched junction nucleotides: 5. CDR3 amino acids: CASSLGLAVYNEQFF. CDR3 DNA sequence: TGTGCCAGCAGCCTCGGACTAGCGGTATACAATGAGCAGTTCTTC.

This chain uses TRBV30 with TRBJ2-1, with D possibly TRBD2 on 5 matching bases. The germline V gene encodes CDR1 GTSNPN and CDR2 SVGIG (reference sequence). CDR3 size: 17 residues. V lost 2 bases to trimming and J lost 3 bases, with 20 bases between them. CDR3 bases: TGTGCCTGGAGTAAAAAGGTCCCCGGGAAGGGCTACAATGAGCAGTTCTTC. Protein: CAWSKKVPGKGYNEQFF.

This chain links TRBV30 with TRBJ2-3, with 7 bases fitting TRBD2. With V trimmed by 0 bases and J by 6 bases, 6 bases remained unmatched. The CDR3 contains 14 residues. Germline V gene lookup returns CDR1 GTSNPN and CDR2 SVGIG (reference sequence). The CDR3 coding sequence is TGTGCCTGGAGTGTAGGTTTGCGGGGGGATACGCAGTATTTT. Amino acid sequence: CAWSVGLRGDTQYF.

CDR3 DNA: TGTGCCTGGACTAGCGGGAGCCCAGGAAACATTCAGTACTTC. Translating it yields CAWTSGSPGNIQYF. The chain links TRBV30 to TRBJ2-4; 10 bases match TRBD2. CDR1 is GTSNPN and CDR2 is SVGIG in the germline V gene (reference sequence). J was trimmed by 6 bases and V by 4 bases; bases with no gene match: 6. CDR3 length: 14 amino acids.

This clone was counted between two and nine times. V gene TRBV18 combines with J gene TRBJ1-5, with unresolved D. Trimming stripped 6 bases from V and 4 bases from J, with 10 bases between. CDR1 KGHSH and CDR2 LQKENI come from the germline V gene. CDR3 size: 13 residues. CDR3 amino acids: CASSPGPNQPQHF. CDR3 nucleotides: TGTGCCAGCTCTCCGGGTCCAAATCAGCCCCAGCATTTT.

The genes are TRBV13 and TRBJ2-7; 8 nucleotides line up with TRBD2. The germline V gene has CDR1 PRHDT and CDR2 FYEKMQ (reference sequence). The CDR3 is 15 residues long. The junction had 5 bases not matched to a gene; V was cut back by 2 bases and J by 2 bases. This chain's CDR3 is CASSLMREAPYEQYF. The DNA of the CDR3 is TGTGCCAGCAGCTTAATGCGGGAGGCGCCCTACGAGCAGTACTTC.

CDR3 DNA: TGTGCCAGCAGCGCCGTCACGGGATCGACTAATGAGCAGTTCTTC. It encodes CASSAVTGSTNEQFF. This chain uses TRBV9 with TRBJ2-1, with D tentatively TRBD2 (5 bases). Germline CDR1 reads SGDLS; CDR2 reads YYNGEE. This CDR3 spans 15 amino acids. Trimming shortened V by 3 bases and J by 7 bases, and 17 bases separated the two germline ends. The variable domain in full, completed from reference TRBV9 and TRBJ2-1, reads DSGVTQTPKHLITATGQRVTLRCSPRSGDLSVYWYQQSLDQGLQFLIQYYNGEERAKGNILERFSAQQFPDLHSELNLSSLELGDSALYFCASSAVTGSTNEQFFGPGTRLTVL.

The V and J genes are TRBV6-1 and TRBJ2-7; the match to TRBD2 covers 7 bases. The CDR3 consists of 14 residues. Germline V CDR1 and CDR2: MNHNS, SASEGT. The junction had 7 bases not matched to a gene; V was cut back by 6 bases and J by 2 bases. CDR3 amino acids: CASRREAGAYEQYF. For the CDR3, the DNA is TGTGCCAGCAGGAGGGAGGCGGGAGCCTACGAGCAGTACTTC.

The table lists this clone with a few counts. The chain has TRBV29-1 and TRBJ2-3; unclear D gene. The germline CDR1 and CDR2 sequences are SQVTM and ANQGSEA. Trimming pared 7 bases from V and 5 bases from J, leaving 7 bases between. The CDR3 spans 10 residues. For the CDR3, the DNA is TGCAGCGCGAGGATAGATACGCAGTATTTT. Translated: CSARIDTQYF.

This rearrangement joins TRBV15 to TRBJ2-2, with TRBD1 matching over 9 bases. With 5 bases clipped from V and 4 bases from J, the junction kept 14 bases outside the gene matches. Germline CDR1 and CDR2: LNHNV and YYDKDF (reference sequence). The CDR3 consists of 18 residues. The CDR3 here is CATSGASWGTGSTGELFF. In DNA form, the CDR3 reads TGTGCCACCAGCGGAGCCTCTTGGGGGACAGGGAGCACCGGGGAGCTGTTTTTT.

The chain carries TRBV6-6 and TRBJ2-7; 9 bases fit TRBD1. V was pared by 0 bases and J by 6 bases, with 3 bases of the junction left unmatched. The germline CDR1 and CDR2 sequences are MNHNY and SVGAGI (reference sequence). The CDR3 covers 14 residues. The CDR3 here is CASSYSRTGVEQYF. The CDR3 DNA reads TGTGCCAGCAGTTACTCCCGGACAGGGGTCGAGCAGTACTTC.

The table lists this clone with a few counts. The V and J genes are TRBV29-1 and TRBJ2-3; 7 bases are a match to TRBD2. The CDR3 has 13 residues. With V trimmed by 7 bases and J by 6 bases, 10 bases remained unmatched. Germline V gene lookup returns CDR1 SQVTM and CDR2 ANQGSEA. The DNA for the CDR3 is TGCAGCGCCGAGGGGCGGGAGCTTGATACGCAGTATTTT. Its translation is CSAEGRELDTQYF.

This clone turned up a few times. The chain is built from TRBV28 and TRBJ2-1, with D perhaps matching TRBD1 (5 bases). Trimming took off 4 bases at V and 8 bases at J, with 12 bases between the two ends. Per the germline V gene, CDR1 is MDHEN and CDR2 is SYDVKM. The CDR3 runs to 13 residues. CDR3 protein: CASSSLSGYEQFF. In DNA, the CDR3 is TGTGCCAGCAGTTCCTTATCAGGGTATGAGCAGTTCTTC.

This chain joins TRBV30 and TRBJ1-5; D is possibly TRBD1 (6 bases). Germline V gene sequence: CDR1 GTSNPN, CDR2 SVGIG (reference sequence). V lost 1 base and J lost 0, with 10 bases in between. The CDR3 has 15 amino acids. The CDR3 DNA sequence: TGTGCCTGGAGTGAGGGGGGGAGTAGCAATCAGCCCCAGCATTTT. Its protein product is CAWSEGGSSNQPQHF.

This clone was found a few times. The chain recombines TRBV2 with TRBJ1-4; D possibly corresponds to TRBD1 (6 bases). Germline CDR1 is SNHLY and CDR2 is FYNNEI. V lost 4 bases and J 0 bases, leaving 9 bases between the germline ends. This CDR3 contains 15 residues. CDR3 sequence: CASSAQGSTNEKLFF. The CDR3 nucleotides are TGTGCCAGCAGTGCGCAGGGGTCAACTAATGAAAAACTGTTTTTT.

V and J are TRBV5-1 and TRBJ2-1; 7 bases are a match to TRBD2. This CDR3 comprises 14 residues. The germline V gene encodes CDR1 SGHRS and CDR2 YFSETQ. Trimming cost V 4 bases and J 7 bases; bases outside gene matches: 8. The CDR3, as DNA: TGCGCCAGCAGCGACAGACTAGCTCGGAATGAGCAGTTCTTC. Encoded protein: CASSDRLARNEQFF.

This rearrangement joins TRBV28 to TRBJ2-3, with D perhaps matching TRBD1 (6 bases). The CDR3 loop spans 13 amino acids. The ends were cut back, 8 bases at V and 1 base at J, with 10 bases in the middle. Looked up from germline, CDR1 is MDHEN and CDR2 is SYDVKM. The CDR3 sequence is CASLTGGTDTQYF. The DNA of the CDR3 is TGTGCCAGCCTGACAGGTGGCACAGATACGCAGTATTTT.

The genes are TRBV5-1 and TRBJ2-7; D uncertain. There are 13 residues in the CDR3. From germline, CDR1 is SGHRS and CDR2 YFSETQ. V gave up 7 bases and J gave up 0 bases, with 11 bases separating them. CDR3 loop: CASRFPDSYEQYF. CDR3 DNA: TGCGCCAGCCGTTTCCCAGACTCCTACGAGCAGTACTTC.

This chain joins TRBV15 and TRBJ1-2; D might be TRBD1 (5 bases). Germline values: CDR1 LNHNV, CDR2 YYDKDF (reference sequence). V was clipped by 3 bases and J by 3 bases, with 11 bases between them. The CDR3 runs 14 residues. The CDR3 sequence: CATSSGGIYYGYTF. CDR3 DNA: TGTGCCACCAGCAGCGGGGGAATCTACTATGGCTACACCTTC.